This T cell receptor beta chain was documented in a study of T cell repertoires in cytomegalovirus infection. In the study overall: Public TCR beta signatures were indicative of both CMV infection and a matching HLA type.

The CDR3 loop spans 16 amino acids. Trimming shortened V by 1 base and J by 3 bases, and 12 bases separated the two germline ends. Broader study findings: Using cumulative public TCR beta family frequency, the authors identified those who carried CMV together with the relevant HLA.

TCRdb re-called the reads through MiXCR, storing one row per CDR3 protein. The data hold roughly 120,000 distinct CDR3 sequences, with around 9.1% observed a single time. Comments on this clonotype: The target antigen is unknown.

The chain employs TRBV12-3 or TRBV12-4 and TRBJ2-2, with D tentatively TRBD1 (5 bases). This TCR was recovered from a human donor in good health (CMV status not recorded). Some clones in this sample may be carry-over from other donors' samples. The sequencing sample was made of PBMCs, sequenced either directly or after in vitro stimulation (not recorded which). This chain's CDR3 is CASSLEGPPDTGELFF. The CDR3 nucleotides read TGTGCCAGCAGTTTAGAGGGGCCACCCGACACCGGGGAGCTGTTTTTT.